These 12 T cell receptor beta chains were all obtained from the same sample, sequenced in a study of beta chain features in type 1 diabetes (dated by TCRdb to 2016 to 2019). The protocol used for the library was the immunoSEQ multiplex PCR assay. The entire amount of isolated RNA was reverse transcribed using the High Capacity cDNA Reverse Transcription Kit, so the sequenced TCRB transcripts were expressed ones. The source is immuneACCESS, and TCRdb retained only in-frame sequences with V and J called. Part of the clones is not carried over; for the studies checked, unresolved V genes explain less than half of this, and the remainder is unexplained. Within this sample are 120,000 to 150,000 clones, with about an eighth of them counted one time only. About 1.3% of the sample goes to the ten largest clones. Results the study describes overall, beyond this receptor: A moderate but significant shortening of TCRB CDR3 length was observed in type 1 diabetes patients in all four CD4+ subsets.

Their target antigens are unknown. Sequencing used central memory CD4+ T cells from blood. Every receptor here comes from a man between 18 and 35 years old with type 1 diabetes.

The V gene is TRBV4-1, the J gene TRBJ2-3, with D unclear. V lost 0 bases to trimming and J lost 1 base, with 5 bases between them. The CDR3 has 14 residues. From germline, CDR1 is MGHRA and CDR2 YSYEKL. For the CDR3, the DNA is TGCGCCAGCAGCCAAGAGGCGGGCACAGATACGCAGTATTTT. Amino acids: CASSQEAGTDTQYF.

This chain links TRBV28 with TRBJ1-1, with a possible D match to TRBD1 (5 bases). In germline, CDR1 is MDHEN, CDR2 SYDVKM. V dropped 5 bases and J dropped 7 bases, with 17 bases sitting between them. There are 14 residues in the CDR3. The CDR3 loop is CASSLPSGRGEAFF. The CDR3 bases are TGTGCCAGCAGTCTACCATCGGGGCGGGGTGAAGCTTTCTTT.

The V call is TRBV28, the J call TRBJ2-7; 9 bases match TRBD1. The CDR3 is 13 residues long. The V gene's germline CDR1 is MDHEN and CDR2 SYDVKM. V lost 5 bases, J lost 12 bases, and 11 bases stayed unmatched. The CDR3 DNA is TGTGCCAGCAGTCCACCGGACAGGGGAGTGCCGTACTTC. Its protein is CASSPPDRGVPYF.

In this sample, this clone turned up once. The chain employs TRBV5-6 and TRBJ1-5, with 7 nucleotides matching TRBD1. With V trimmed by 4 bases and J by 2 bases, 0 bases remained unmatched. The germline V gene encodes CDR1 SGHDT and CDR2 YYEEEE. The CDR3 totals 13 residues. The CDR3 DNA is TGTGCCAGCAGCGACAGGGGCAATCAGCCCCAGCATTTT. As protein: CASSDRGNQPQHF.

This clone was counted a few times. The chain carries TRBV5-6 and TRBJ1-5, with D maybe TRBD1 (5 bases). CDR3 length: 16 amino acids. Germline-derived CDR1 and CDR2 are SGHDT and YYEEEE. V dropped 0 bases and J dropped 0 bases, with 10 bases sitting between them. CDR3 loop: CASSLANGGSNQPQHF. The DNA for the CDR3 is TGTGCCAGCAGCTTGGCCAACGGGGGTAGCAATCAGCCCCAGCATTTT. Supplemented by reference TRBV5-6 and TRBJ1-5, the full variable domain reads DAGVTQSPTHLIKTRGQQVTLRCSPKSGHDTVSWYQQALGQGPQFIFQYYEEEERQRGNFPDRFSGHQFPNYSSELNVNALLLGDSALYLCASSLANGGSNQPQHFGDGTRLSIL.

The V call is TRBV18, the J call TRBJ2-3; D perhaps matches TRBD2 (6 bases). Germline loops: CDR1 KGHSH, CDR2 LQKENI. The CDR3 loop spans 17 amino acids. The germline V and J ends were trimmed by 1 base and 9 bases, with 23 bases remaining between them. This CDR3 reads CASSPQSSYGGEGTQYF. The CDR3 DNA sequence: TGTGCCAGCTCACCACAGTCTTCTTACGGGGGTGAGGGGACGCAGTATTTT.

The V gene is TRBV27, the J gene TRBJ1-4, with D hard to call. The CDR3 loop spans 14 amino acids. Trimming took 7 bases from V and 10 from J, leaving 19 bases between them. From germline, CDR1 is MNHEY and CDR2 SMNVEV (reference sequence). DNA of the CDR3: TGTGCCAGCACCTTTACCCCGACGCGGGGAAAACTGTTTTTT. This codes for CASTFTPTRGKLFF.

This clone has only a few counts. The rearrangement uses TRBV5-6 and TRBJ2-3; maybe TRBD2 (5 bases). The CDR3 length is 15 residues. Trimming took off 4 bases at V and 4 bases at J, with 16 bases between the two ends. The germline V gene encodes CDR1 SGHDT and CDR2 YYEEEE. CDR3 nucleotide sequence: TGTGCCAGCAGCCCGGACTTATCAGACCCAGATACGCAGTATTTT. Translated, it gives CASSPDLSDPDTQYF.

This clone occurred a few times. This chain joins TRBV30 and TRBJ1-4; D not certain. Germline V gives CDR1 GTSNPN, CDR2 SVGIG (reference sequence). The CDR3 runs to 15 residues. V was pared by 1 base and J by 6 bases, with 15 bases between. CDR3 sequence: CAWSAWRGKDEKLFF. The CDR3 nucleotides are TGTGCCTGGAGTGCCTGGAGAGGGAAGGATGAAAAACTGTTTTTT.

A few counts support this clone. This sequence joins TRBV7-8 and TRBJ1-4; D not certain. The CDR3 extends over 14 amino acids. V lost 2 bases and J lost 5, with 9 bases in between. Germline loops: CDR1 SGHVS, CDR2 FQNEAQ. CDR3 nucleotide sequence: TGTGCCAGCAGCTTATCCGGGAACAATGAAAAACTGTTTTTT. Its translation is CASSLSGNNEKLFF.

This clone was seen repeatedly, ten times or more. The chain couples TRBV28 to TRBJ1-4; possibly TRBD1 for D (5 bases). The length of the CDR3 is 12 residues. Trimming removed 4 bases from V and 8 bases from J, with 8 bases in between. CDR1 and CDR2 (germline): MDHEN, SYDVKM. CDR3 in DNA: TGTGCCAGCAGTTCAGGGCAGGAAAAACTGTTTTTT. It specifies CASSSGQEKLFF. Looking up the rest from reference TRBV28 and TRBJ1-4 gives the full variable domain: DVKVTQSSRYLVKRTGEKVFLECVQDMDHENMFWYRQDPGLGLRLIYFSYDVKMKEKGDIPEGYSVSREKKERFSLILESASTNQTSMYLCASSSGQEKLFFGSGTQLSVL.

This clone was detected ten times or more. The chain has TRBV9 and TRBJ2-3; 8 positions agree with TRBD2. Trimming at V came to 1 base and at J to 5 bases, leaving 6 bases not matched to a gene. CDR3 length: 15 residues. Looked up from germline, CDR1 is SGDLS and CDR2 is YYNGEE. CDR3 in DNA: TGTGCCAGCAGCGTAAGTCCGGGGGGGCAAGATACGCAGTATTTT. Protein product: CASSVSPGGQDTQYF.